A single sample gave rise to the 2 T cell receptor beta chains below, sequenced in a study of T cell clonotyping in hematopoietic cell transplantation. Clones were read by immunoSEQ multiplex PCR, and TCRdb kept only the in-frame ones, dropping some. The data show 65,000 to 80,000 clones, 90% to 96% seen once. As for time point: recipient sample about 28 days before transplant, after cytoreduction. This material consisted of peripheral blood mononuclear cells, taken before stem cell transplant. These receptors all come from a woman in her 50s with acute myeloid leukemia. Some clones in this sample may be carry-over from other donors' samples.

The chain links TRBV9 to TRBJ2-5; the match to TRBD2 covers 12 bases. V dropped 3 bases and J dropped 5; count of bases not matched to a gene: 8. The CDR3 has 16 residues. From germline, CDR1 is SGDLS and CDR2 YYNGEE. Written as DNA, the CDR3 is TGTGCCAGCAGCGCCCGTTCCGGGACTAGCGGGGAGACCCAGTACTTC. Translating it yields CASSARSGTSGETQYF.

The chain joins TRBV19 to TRBJ1-5, with 11 bases identical to TRBD1. CDR1 and CDR2 (germline): LNHDA, SQIVND (reference sequence). Trimming took 7 bases from V and 4 from J; bases not matched to a gene: 12. The CDR3 is 17 residues long. CDR3 sequence reads: CASTGLDRGLGNQPQHF. The CDR3 coding sequence is TGTGCCAGTACCGGCTTGGACAGGGGGCTTGGTAATCAGCCCCAGCATTTT.